The 25 T cell receptor beta chains given below trace back to one sample, sequenced in a study of blood T cell repertoires in COVID-19. Here immunoSEQ multiplex PCR was the method, and the copy in TCRdb shows in-frame clones only, minus some. The sample lists around 620,000 clones; 85% to 90% were seen once. Sequencing was done on a sample of peripheral blood. The receptor source for this set is a woman under 30 with acute or convalescent COVID-19.

This clone was found once. The chain employs TRBV6-2 or TRBV6-3 and TRBJ2-1; the D gene is possibly TRBD2 (5 bases). Looked up from germline, CDR1 is MNHEY and CDR2 is SVGEGT. The CDR3 loop spans 13 amino acids. The V gene lost 6 bases and the J gene lost 2 bases, with 8 bases spanning the gap. CDR3 sequence: CASSLGTYNEQFF. DNA of the CDR3: TGTGCCAGCAGCCTCGGGACCTACAATGAGCAGTTCTTC.

Comment on this clone: This CDR3 is also generated by other DNA sequences in the sample. The J gene is TRBJ1-5, the V gene TRBV19; a weak D match, TRBD1 (5 bases). CDR3 length: 13 amino acids. Germline V lookup: CDR1 LNHDA, CDR2 SQIVND (reference sequence). The ends were cut back, 4 bases at V and 7 bases at J, with 11 bases in the middle. CDR3 protein: CASSSQGGQPQHF. The CDR3 DNA is TGTGCCAGTAGTAGCCAGGGTGGCCAGCCCCAGCATTTT.

The rearrangement joins TRBV3-1 (or the pseudogene TRBV3-2) to TRBJ1-2; 7 bases agree with TRBD1. Trimming at V came to 4 bases and at J to 5 bases, leaving 16 bases not matched to a gene. Germline V gene lookup returns CDR1 LGHDT and CDR2 YNNKEL (reference sequence). This CDR3 has 17 amino acids. This chain's CDR3 is CASSPLLGQGVVYGYTF. As DNA, the CDR3 is TGTGCCAGCAGCCCCTTACTAGGGCAGGGGGTCGTTTATGGCTACACCTTC.

V and J are TRBV20-1 and TRBJ2-1, with 9 bases matching TRBD2. The CDR3 contains 12 residues. The V segment lost 3 bases and the J segment 8 bases; nucleotides outside the gene matches: 2. CDR1 and CDR2 from the germline V gene are DFQATT and SNEGSKA (reference sequence). CDR3 coding DNA: TGCAGTGCTAGTTGGACTAGCGATGAGCAGTTCTTC. Encoded protein: CSASWTSDEQFF.

This clone showed up just a few times. The genes are TRBV28 and TRBJ1-1; D uncertain. The V gene lost 5 bases and the J gene lost 7 bases, with 11 bases spanning the gap. CDR1 is MDHEN and CDR2 is SYDVKM in the germline V gene. The CDR3 runs to 12 residues. CDR3 DNA sequence: TGTGCCAGCAGTCTCCGACACAGTGAAGCTTTCTTT. This sequence encodes CASSLRHSEAFF.

The rearrangement uses TRBV5-5 and TRBJ2-1; 8 bases are a match to TRBD1. Per the germline V gene, CDR1 is SGHKS and CDR2 is YYEKEE (reference sequence). Trimming took 5 bases from V and 2 from J; bases not matched to a gene: 12. The length of the CDR3 is 17 residues. The CDR3 nucleotides read TGTGCCAGCAGTCCGCTCAGAGGACAGGGTACCTACAATGAGCAGTTCTTC. This sequence encodes CASSPLRGQGTYNEQFF.

The V gene is TRBV6-6, the J gene TRBJ1-6; D is unresolved. The ends were cut back, 2 bases at V and 10 bases at J, with 9 bases in the middle. This CDR3 has 13 residues. CDR1 is MNHNY, CDR2 SVGAGI, per germline (reference sequence). CDR3 in DNA: TGTGCCAGCAGTTACAGGGAGTTGTCACCCCTCCACTTT. The encoded protein is CASSYRELSPLHF.

The J gene is TRBJ1-4, the V gene TRBV5-5, with D hard to call. The CDR3 covers 16 residues. Trimming stripped 4 bases from V and 3 bases from J, with 16 bases between. In germline, CDR1 is SGHKS, CDR2 YYEKEE (reference sequence). The CDR3 DNA reads as TGTGCCAGCAGCACGGGGTCGTCTCAGGCTAATGAAAAACTGTTTTTT. This translates into CASSTGSSQANEKLFF.

Comments on this clone: Different DNA sequences within this sample yield the same CDR3. The chain is built from TRBV19 and TRBJ1-6; D not resolved. This CDR3 is built from 14 residues. The V gene's germline CDR1 is LNHDA and CDR2 SQIVND (reference sequence). V was cut by 1 base and J by 4 bases, with 5 bases left in between. CDR3 protein: CASSIGGYNSPLHF. In DNA form, the CDR3 reads TGTGCCAGTAGTATAGGAGGGTATAATTCACCCCTCCACTTT.

The chain uses TRBV12-5 and TRBJ1-5; D unresolved. Germline CDR1 and CDR2: LGHNT and FRNRAP. Trimming took 3 bases from V and 5 from J, leaving 5 bases between them. The CDR3 runs 12 residues. CDR3 sequence: CASGFSYQPQHF. The CDR3 coding sequence is TGTGCTAGTGGTTTTAGTTATCAGCCCCAGCATTTT.

The chain uses TRBV10-3 and TRBJ1-1; 7 nucleotides agree with TRBD1. CDR3 length equals 18 residues. J lost 2 bases, V lost 7 bases, and 19 bases had no gene match. CDR1 and CDR2 from the germline V gene are ENHRY and SYGVKD. The CDR3 region has the DNA TGTGCCATCACCGCCGATTTCAGGGGGTTCTCGGAAAACACTGAAGCTTTCTTT. Its translation is CAITADFRGFSENTEAFF.

In nucleotides, the CDR3 is TGTGCCAGCAGCTACCCTGGGGGGGCATTTGGCTACACCTTC. This codes for CASSYPGGAFGYTF. The rearrangement links TRBV6-5 to TRBJ1-2; D perhaps matches TRBD1 (6 bases). Germline assignment: CDR1 MNHEY and CDR2 SVGAGI. This CDR3 contains 14 residues. V lost 6 bases, J lost 7 bases, and 18 bases lay in between.

The V and J genes are TRBV7-3 and TRBJ2-1; 10 bases agree with TRBD1. Germline V gives CDR1 SGHTA, CDR2 FQGTGA. The CDR3 is 15 residues long. The V gene end was trimmed by 2 bases and the J gene end by 9 bases; junction bases not matched to a gene: 7. The CDR3 is CASSLGGQGFGEQFF. As DNA, the CDR3 is TGTGCCAGCAGCTTAGGGGGACAGGGGTTCGGTGAGCAGTTCTTC.

The V gene is TRBV2, the J gene TRBJ2-2; maybe TRBD1 (5 bases). Per the germline V gene, CDR1 is SNHLY and CDR2 is FYNNEI. V lost 4 bases and J 3 bases, leaving 9 bases between the germline ends. The CDR3 consists of 14 residues. The CDR3 DNA sequence: TGTGCCAGCAGTGTTTTCAGGGACACCGGGGAGCTGTTTTTT. Translating it yields CASSVFRDTGELFF.

The rearrangement links TRBV27 to TRBJ2-7, with a weak D call TRBD1 (6 bases). Germline V CDR1 and CDR2: MNHEY, SMNVEV (reference sequence). V was cut by 7 bases and J by 3 bases, with 16 bases left in between. CDR3 length equals 14 residues. CDR3: CASKTGISYYEQYF. The CDR3 DNA follows: TGTGCCAGCAAAACAGGGATCTCCTACTACGAGCAGTACTTC.

The chain links TRBV6-5 to TRBJ2-7; D is perhaps TRBD2 (6 bases). V was clipped by 2 bases and J by 4 bases, with 15 bases between them. Looked up from germline, CDR1 is MNHEY and CDR2 is SVGAGI. The CDR3 is 15 residues long. In DNA, the CDR3 is TGTGCCAGCAGTTACGGTGGAGCCGGAGGGTACGAGCAGTACTTC. Its protein product is CASSYGGAGGYEQYF.

The genes are TRBV9 and TRBJ1-1, with 9 bases fitting TRBD1. The CDR3 length is 13 residues. V lost 5 bases to trimming and J lost 5 bases; unmatched junction nucleotides: 4. CDR1 and CDR2 (germline): SGDLS, YYNGEE. Written as DNA, the CDR3 is TGTGCCAGCAGTCCGGGACAGGGTACTGAAGCTTTCTTT. This sequence encodes CASSPGQGTEAFF.

As DNA, the CDR3 is TGTGCCAGCAGGAGGACAAAGAATCAGCCCCAGCATTTT. It specifies CASRRTKNQPQHF. This chain joins TRBV28 and TRBJ1-5, with D possibly being TRBD1 (5 bases). Between the trimmed V and J ends, which lost 6 bases and 4 bases, there was a span of 10 bases. Germline V gene lookup returns CDR1 MDHEN and CDR2 SYDVKM. The CDR3 is made up of 13 amino acids.

The rearrangement joins TRBV6-5 to TRBJ1-6; no definite D call. Germline V gene lookup returns CDR1 MNHEY and CDR2 SVGAGI. This CDR3 is built from 13 residues. V lost 11 bases to trimming and J lost 0 bases, with 8 bases between them. DNA of the CDR3: TGTGCCGTGGGGAGCTCCTATAATTCACCCCTCCACTTT. Amino acid sequence: CAVGSSYNSPLHF.

This clone was seen once. The chain recombines TRBV18 with TRBJ1-2, with D possibly being TRBD1 (5 bases). Deletions cut 1 base from V and 5 bases from J, with 14 bases between. The length of the CDR3 is 15 residues. Germline CDR1 is KGHSH and CDR2 is LQKENI. The CDR3 nucleotides are TGTGCCAGCTCACCACGTGGGGGGGAGCATTATGGCTACACCTTC. Translating gives CASSPRGGEHYGYTF.

In DNA form, the CDR3 reads TGTGCCAGCAGCAATCAGGGGAGCAATCAGCCCCAGCATTTT. Translating gives CASSNQGSNQPQHF. This chain joins TRBV13 and TRBJ1-5; perhaps TRBD1 as D (6 bases). The CDR3 covers 14 residues. Germline loops: CDR1 PRHDT, CDR2 FYEKMQ (reference sequence). Deletions cut 5 bases from V and 1 base from J, with 9 bases between.

The chain is built from TRBV7-9 and TRBJ1-1; D is ambiguous. The germline CDR1 and CDR2 sequences are SEHNR and FQNEAQ (reference sequence). The V gene lost 6 bases and the J gene lost 2 bases, with 4 bases spanning the gap. The CDR3 is 11 amino acids. In nucleotides, the CDR3 is TGTGCCAGCAGACTAAACACTGAAGCTTTCTTT. Translating it yields CASRLNTEAFF. Full variable domain (outside the CDR3, taken from reference TRBV7-9 and TRBJ1-1): DTGVSQNPRHKITKRGQNVTFRCDPISEHNRLYWYRQTLGQGPEFLTYFQNEAQLEKSRLLSDRFSAERPKGSFSTLEIQRTEQGDSAMYLCASRLNTEAFFGQGTRLTVV.

This chain uses TRBV27 with TRBJ2-7, with TRBD1 matching 7 bases. V shed 8 bases and J 2 bases; nucleotides not matched to a gene: 24. There are 19 residues in the CDR3. Germline values: CDR1 MNHEY, CDR2 SMNVEV (reference sequence). CDR3 region: CASSNYRGIISFKPYEQYF. As DNA, the CDR3 is TGTGCCAGCTCAAATTACAGGGGAATAATTTCTTTCAAACCCTACGAGCAGTACTTC.

The CDR3 reads CASSLRPAYGNYEQYF. The CDR3 DNA follows: TGTGCCAGCAGCTTAAGGCCAGCCTACGGGAACTACGAGCAGTACTTC. The chain combines TRBV7-8 with TRBJ2-7; D possibly corresponds to TRBD2 (5 bases). V shed 2 bases and J shed 3 bases, with 17 bases lying between them. This CDR3 comprises 16 residues. In germline, CDR1 is SGHVS, CDR2 FQNEAQ.

The chain is built from TRBV29-1 and TRBJ1-2, with D maybe TRBD1 (6 bases). Trimming took off 1 base at V and 4 bases at J, with 10 bases between the two ends. The CDR3 is 13 amino acids. The germline V gene has CDR1 SQVTM and CDR2 ANQGSEA. The CDR3 DNA reads as TGCAGCGTTGAAGTGGGGGGGGCCTATGGCTACACCTTC. This sequence encodes CSVEVGGAYGYTF. Drawing the rest from reference TRBV29-1 and TRBJ1-2, the complete variable domain is SAVISQKPSRDICQRGTSLTIQCQVDSQVTMMFWYRQQPGQSLTLIATANQGSEATYESGFVIDKFPISRPNLTFSTLTVSNMSPEDSSIYLCSVEVGGAYGYTFGSGTRLTVV.